Here is one T cell receptor beta chain with its context. Its target is unknown. MiXCR, run by TCRdb on the RT-PCR reads, gives a single entry per CDR3 protein. The table includes 250,000 to 350,000 distinct CDR3 sequences, 20% to 25% detected once. This entry comes from a study of response to subunit inactivated influenza vaccine. Findings of the study overall: Few new T cells, the authors suggested, are recruited by each seasonal influenza vaccination.

Germline lookup yields CDR1 GTSNPN and CDR2 SVGIG (reference sequence). The ends were cut back, 2 bases at V and 5 bases at J, with 10 bases in the middle. The CDR3 is made up of 13 amino acids. The origin of this receptor is a man aged 50 to 69 who received an inactivated influenza vaccine. V and J are TRBV30 and TRBJ1-5; D gene ambiguous. The sequencing here drew on PBMCs from blood, taken approximately 22 months after vaccination. CDR3 amino acids: CAWSMRPDQPQHF. The CDR3 region has the DNA TGTGCCTGGAGTATGCGGCCCGATCAGCCCCAGCATTTT. The entire variable domain, with the rest obtained from reference TRBV30 and TRBJ1-5, is as follows: SQTIHQWPATLVQPVGSPLSLECTVEGTSNPNLYWYRQAAGRGLQLLFYSVGIGQISSEVPQNLSASRPQDRQFILSSKKLLLSDSGFYLCAWSMRPDQPQHFGDGTRLSIL.